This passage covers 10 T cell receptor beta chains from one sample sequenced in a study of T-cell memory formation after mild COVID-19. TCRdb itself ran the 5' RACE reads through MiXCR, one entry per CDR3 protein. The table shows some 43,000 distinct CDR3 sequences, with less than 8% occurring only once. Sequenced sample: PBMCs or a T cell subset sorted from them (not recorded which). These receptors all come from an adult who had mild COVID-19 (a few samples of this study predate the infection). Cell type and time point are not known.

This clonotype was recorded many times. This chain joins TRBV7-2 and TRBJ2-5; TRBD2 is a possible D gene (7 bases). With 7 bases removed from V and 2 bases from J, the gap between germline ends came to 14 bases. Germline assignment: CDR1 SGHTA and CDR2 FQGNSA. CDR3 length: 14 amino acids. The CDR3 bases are TGTGCCAGCAACAGGGAGGGCCTACAAGAGACCCAGTACTTC. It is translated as CASNREGLQETQYF.

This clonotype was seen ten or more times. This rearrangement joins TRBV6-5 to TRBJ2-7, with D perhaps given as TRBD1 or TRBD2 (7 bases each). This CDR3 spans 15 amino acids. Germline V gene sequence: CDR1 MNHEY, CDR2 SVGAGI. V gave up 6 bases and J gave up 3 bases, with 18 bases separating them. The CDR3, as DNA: TGTGCCAGCAGCCGCTCCAGGGGGGGAAACTACGAGCAGTACTTC. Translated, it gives CASSRSRGGNYEQYF.

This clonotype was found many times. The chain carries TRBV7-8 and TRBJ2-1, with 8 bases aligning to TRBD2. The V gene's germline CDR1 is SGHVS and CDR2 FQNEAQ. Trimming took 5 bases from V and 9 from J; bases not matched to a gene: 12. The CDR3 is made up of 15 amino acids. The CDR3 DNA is TGTGCCAGCAGCGCCTCTCGGGGCGGGGGGTTTGAGCAGTTCTTC. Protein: CASSASRGGGFEQFF.

The CDR3 nucleotides read TGTGCCAGCTCCACCGGGATCCTGGGGGGCTACACCTTC. It codes for CASSTGILGGYTF. The chain employs TRBV9 and TRBJ1-2; D remains unclear. Trimming stripped 7 bases from V and 8 bases from J, with 18 bases between. This CDR3 spans 13 amino acids. Germline V gene data show CDR1 as SGDLS and CDR2 as YYNGEE.

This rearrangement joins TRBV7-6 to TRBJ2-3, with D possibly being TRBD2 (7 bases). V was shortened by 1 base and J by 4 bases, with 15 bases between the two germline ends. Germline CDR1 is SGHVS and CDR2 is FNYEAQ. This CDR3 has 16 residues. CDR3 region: CASSLGGGYSADTQYF. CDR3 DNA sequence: TGTGCCAGCAGCTTAGGGGGGGGCTACTCGGCAGATACGCAGTATTTT.

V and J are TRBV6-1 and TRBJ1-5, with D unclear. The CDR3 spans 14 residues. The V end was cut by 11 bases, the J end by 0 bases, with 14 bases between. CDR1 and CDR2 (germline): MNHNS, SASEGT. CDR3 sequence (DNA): TGTGCCCACCAGGACGGGTCTAGCAATCAGCCCCAGCATTTT. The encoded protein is CAHQDGSSNQPQHF.

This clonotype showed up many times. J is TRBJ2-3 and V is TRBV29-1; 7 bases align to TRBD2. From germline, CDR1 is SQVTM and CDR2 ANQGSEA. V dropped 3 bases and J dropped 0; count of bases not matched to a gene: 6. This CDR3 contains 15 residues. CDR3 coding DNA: TGCAGCGTTGAGGGGGGGACTCTTAGCACAGATACGCAGTATTTT. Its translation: CSVEGGTLSTDTQYF.

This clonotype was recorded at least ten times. The CDR3 sequence is CASSRTGQEQYF. The CDR3 nucleotides read TGTGCCAGCAGTCGCACAGGGCAAGAGCAGTACTTC. The chain has TRBV2 and TRBJ2-7, with D perhaps TRBD1 (6 bases). The CDR3 length is 12 residues. With 5 bases removed from V and 7 bases from J, the gap between germline ends came to 12 bases. CDR1 is SNHLY and CDR2 is FYNNEI in the germline V gene.

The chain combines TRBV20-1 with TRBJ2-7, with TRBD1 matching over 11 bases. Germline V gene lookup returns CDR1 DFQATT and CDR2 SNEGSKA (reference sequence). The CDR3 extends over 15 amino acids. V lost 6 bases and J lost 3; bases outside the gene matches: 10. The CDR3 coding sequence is TGCAGTGCCGCCGGGACAGGGGGTTACCTCTACGAGCAGTACTTC. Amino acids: CSAAGTGGYLYEQYF.

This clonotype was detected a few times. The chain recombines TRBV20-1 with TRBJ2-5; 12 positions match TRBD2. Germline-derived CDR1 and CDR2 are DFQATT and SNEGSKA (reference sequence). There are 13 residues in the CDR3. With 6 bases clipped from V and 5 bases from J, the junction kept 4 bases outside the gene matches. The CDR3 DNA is TGCAGTGCCCGCACTAGCGGGGGGGAGACCCAGTACTTC. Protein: CSARTSGGETQYF.